What follows is one T cell receptor (beta chain) and its context. The sample comes from a study of blood T cell repertoires in COVID-19. Overall study: Acute-phase and convalescent COVID-19 samples originated in the United States, Italy and Spain.

In the study's own analysis: How many nucleated cells were present was estimated from reference gene primer amplification. Some clones are missing from TCRdb's copy, which holds only in-frame ones; the method was immunoSEQ multiplex PCR. V and J calls and clone size are copied from that table; D and trimming were computed from the DNA. The sample yields hundreds of thousands of clones, 85% seen once. V was cut by 4 bases and J by 2 bases, with 20 bases left in between. CDR1 and CDR2 (germline): LGHDT, YNNKEL (reference sequence). The CDR3 consists of 17 residues. Sequenced input: PBMCs or T cells enriched from blood (not recorded which). The TCR was taken from a man aged 35-49 years who had recovered from COVID-19. The gene calls are TRBV3-1 (or the pseudogene TRBV3-2) and TRBJ2-5, with a possible D match to TRBD2 (5 bases). The CDR3 is CASSPRLPPSHQETQYF. The CDR3 bases are TGTGCCAGCAGCCCACGACTTCCGCCTAGCCATCAAGAGACCCAGTACTTC.